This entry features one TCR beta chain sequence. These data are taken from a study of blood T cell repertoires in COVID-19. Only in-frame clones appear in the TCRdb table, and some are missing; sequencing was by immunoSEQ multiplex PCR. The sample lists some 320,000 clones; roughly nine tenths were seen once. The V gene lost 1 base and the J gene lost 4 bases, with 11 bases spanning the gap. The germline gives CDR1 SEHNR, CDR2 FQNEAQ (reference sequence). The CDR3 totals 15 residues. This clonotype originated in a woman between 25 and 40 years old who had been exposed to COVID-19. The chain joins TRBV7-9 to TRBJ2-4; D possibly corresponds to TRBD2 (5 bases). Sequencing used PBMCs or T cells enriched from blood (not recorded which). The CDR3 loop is CASSLEASSKNIQYF. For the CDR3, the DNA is TGTGCCAGCAGCTTAGAGGCTAGCTCAAAAAACATTCAGTACTTC.